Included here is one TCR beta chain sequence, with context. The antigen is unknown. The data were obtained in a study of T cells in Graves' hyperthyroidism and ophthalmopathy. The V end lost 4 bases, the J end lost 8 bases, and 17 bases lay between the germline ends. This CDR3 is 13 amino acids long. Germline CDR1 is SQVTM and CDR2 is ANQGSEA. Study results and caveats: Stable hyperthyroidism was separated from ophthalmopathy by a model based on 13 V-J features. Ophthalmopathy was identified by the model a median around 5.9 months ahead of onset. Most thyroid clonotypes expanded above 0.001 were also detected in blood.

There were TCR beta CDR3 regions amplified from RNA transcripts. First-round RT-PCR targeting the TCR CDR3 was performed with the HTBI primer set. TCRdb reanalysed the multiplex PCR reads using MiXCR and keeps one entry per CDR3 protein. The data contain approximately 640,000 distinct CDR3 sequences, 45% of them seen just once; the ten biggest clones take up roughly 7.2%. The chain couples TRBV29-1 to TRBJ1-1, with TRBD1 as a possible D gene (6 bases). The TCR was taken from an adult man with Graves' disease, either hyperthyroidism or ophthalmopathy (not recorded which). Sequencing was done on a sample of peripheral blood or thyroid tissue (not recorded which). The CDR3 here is CSVVRGGNSEAFF. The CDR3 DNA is TGCAGCGTTGTCAGGGGTGGGAATTCCGAAGCTTTCTTT.